The rows below give T cell receptor beta chains drawn from one sample of a study of human T cells and chemical hapten exposure. TCRdb fed the RACE reads into MiXCR, producing one record per CDR3 protein. The table has 180,000 or so distinct CDR3 sequences, about 20% seen once. The material sequenced was whole blood, taken in connection with sensitization to the hapten diphenylcyclopropenone (DPC). The receptors were sampled from a woman aged 45-60 years with alopecia areata. Some clones in this sample may be carry-over from other donors' samples. Both conserved end residues are trimmed from each CDR3. The order of the fields is V gene, J gene, clone size, CDR3 protein. Clone sizes are given selectively: once, few, many, or a class where the clone is expanded.

TRBV6-5	TRBJ2-3	NA	ASSSSLRQSTDTQY
TRBV9	TRBJ1-1	NA	ASSVVGGGTEAF
TRBV29-1	TRBJ1-2	NA	SAGGFQYGYT
TRBV6-2/TRBV6-3	TRBJ1-2	NA	ASSYYYGYT
TRBV29-1	TRBJ1-1	NA	SVEKGPNTEAF
TRBV5-1	TRBJ1-1	few	ASSPGLVLMNTEAF
TRBV6-1	TRBJ2-3	few	ASSPVAGGGGTDTQY
TRBV20-1	TRBJ1-1	NA	SASWTGGTEAF
TRBV2	TRBJ1-2	NA	ASSEIRQSLYGYT
TRBV7-8	TRBJ2-7	few	ASSSSGGGYEQY
TRBV5-1	TRBJ1-1	few	ASSQVTGNTEAF
TRBV9	TRBJ1-3	NA	ASSARDRFYSGNTIY
TRBV27	TRBJ1-5	NA	ASSLGASNQPQH
TRBV12-3/TRBV12-4	TRBJ1-3	NA	ARERGYSGNTIY
TRBV5-1	TRBJ2-7	NA	ASSSSIEQY
TRBV7-9	TRBJ1-1	NA	ASSSGQESTEAF
TRBV5-1	TRBJ2-2	NA	ASAISNTGELF
TRBV20-1	TRBJ2-3	NA	SAGQVRVTDTQY
TRBV29-1	TRBJ2-1	NA	SVSGTGVNEQF
TRBV5-5	TRBJ1-1	NA	ASSFPDGPRF
TRBV10-3	TRBJ1-2	NA	AISGAWGANYGYT
TRBV10-3	TRBJ1-4	NA	AISATSDRDSGEKLF
TRBV29-1	TRBJ2-1	NA	SVAGRAYNEQF
TRBV29-1	TRBJ1-1	NA	SVEDLGVPEAF
TRBV6-5	TRBJ2-3	NA	ASGLPSGREDTQY
TRBV2	TRBJ2-5	NA	ASSEDRGNQETQY
TRBV7-9	TRBJ2-1	NA	ASSLARSGWANEQF
TRBV27	TRBJ1-1	NA	ASSDTGTTEAF
TRBV5-1	TRBJ1-5	NA	ASSRQRPTGSNQPQH
TRBV4-1	TRBJ2-1	few	ASSQAAGRDNEQF
TRBV6-5	TRBJ2-5	few	ASVREETQY
TRBV12-3/TRBV12-4	TRBJ2-7	NA	ASSSGTADYEQY
TRBV12-3/TRBV12-4	TRBJ2-3	NA	ASRVREGPDTQY
TRBV10-3	TRBJ2-7	NA	AISDEGAGRFFYEQY
TRBV3-1	TRBJ2-2	NA	AGSQAAGINTGELF
TRBV7-9	TRBJ2-1	many	ASSLAGTYNEQF
TRBV12-3/TRBV12-4	TRBJ2-3	once	ASSGLAGVTQY
TRBV14	TRBJ2-7	NA	ASSGDRYEQY
TRBV3-1	TRBJ2-2	NA	ASSRSLGGELF
TRBV12-3/TRBV12-4	TRBJ1-2	NA	ASSASLTVLEGYT
TRBV3-1	TRBJ1-2	NA	ASSQETAGVGYT
TRBV7-2	TRBJ2-7	few	ASSSNYYEQY
TRBV10-3	TRBJ2-6	NA	AISDDRAVSGANVLT
TRBV29-1	TRBJ1-1	few	SARTGSTTEAF
TRBV6-5	TRBJ2-1	once	ASRLAGGPGNEQF
TRBV29-1	TRBJ2-3	few	SVEGGAPDTQY